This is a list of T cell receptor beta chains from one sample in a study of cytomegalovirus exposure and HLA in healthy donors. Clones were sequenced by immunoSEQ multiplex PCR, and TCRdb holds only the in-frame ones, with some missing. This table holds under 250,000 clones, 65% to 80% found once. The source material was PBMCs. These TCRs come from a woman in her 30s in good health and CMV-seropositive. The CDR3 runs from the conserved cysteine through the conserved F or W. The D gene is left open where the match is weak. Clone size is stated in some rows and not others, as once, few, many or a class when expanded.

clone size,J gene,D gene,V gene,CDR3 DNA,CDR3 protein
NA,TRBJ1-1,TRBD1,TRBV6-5,TGTGCCAGCAGACAAAGGACAGGCCGGAACACTGAAGCTTTCTTT,CASRQRTGRNTEAFF
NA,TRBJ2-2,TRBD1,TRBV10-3,TGTGCCATCTCGGGGACAGCTTCCACCGGGGAGCTGTTTTTT,CAISGTASTGELFF
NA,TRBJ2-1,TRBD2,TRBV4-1,TGCGCCAGCAGTAGCGGGTCCTACAATGAGCAGTTCTTC,CASSSGSYNEQFF
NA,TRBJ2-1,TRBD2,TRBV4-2,TGTGCCAGCAGCCAAGCACTCAGCGGGAGTGCTCGAGGTGATGAGCAGTTCTTC,CASSQALSGSARGDEQFF
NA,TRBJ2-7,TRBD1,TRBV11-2,TGTGCCAGCAGCCCGGGACAGGGGGCCTACGAGCAGTACTTC,CASSPGQGAYEQYF
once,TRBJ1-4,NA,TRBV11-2,TGTGCCAGCAGCTTGGGGGGGAGTACTAATGAAAAACTGTTTTTT,CASSLGGSTNEKLFF
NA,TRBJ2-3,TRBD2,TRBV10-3,TGTGCCATCAGTGAGCCGAACCCCCTGGGAGGGTTCGTAGATACGCAGTATTTT,CAISEPNPLGGFVDTQYF
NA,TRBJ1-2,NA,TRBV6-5,TGTGCCAGCAGTCTCTCACTCACGGGACACCACTACACCTTC,CASSLSLTGHHYTF
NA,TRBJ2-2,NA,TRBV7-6,TGTGCCAGCAGCTTACACAGGGCGAACACCGGGGAGCTGTTTTTT,CASSLHRANTGELFF
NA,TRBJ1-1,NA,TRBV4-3,TGCGCCAGCAGCCAGGCCCCGGGAACAGCACCTGGAGCTTTCTTT,CASSQAPGTAPGAFF
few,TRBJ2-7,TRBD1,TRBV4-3,TGCGCCAGCAGCCGGGACAGGGGGACCGAGCAGTACTTC,CASSRDRGTEQYF
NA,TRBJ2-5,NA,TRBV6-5,TGTGCCAGCAGCCTCACAGGGATTCAAGAGACCCAGTACTTC,CASSLTGIQETQYF
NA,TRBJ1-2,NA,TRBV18,TGTGCCAGCTCACGGCTAGACTATGGCTACACCTTC,CASSRLDYGYTF
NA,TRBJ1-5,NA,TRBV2,TGTGCCAGCAGTGTGTCAGTAAATCAGCCCCAGCATTTT,CASSVSVNQPQHF
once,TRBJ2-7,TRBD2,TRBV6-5,TGTGCCAGCAAGGGACTAGCGGGGGAGACCTACGAGCAGTACTTC,CASKGLAGETYEQYF
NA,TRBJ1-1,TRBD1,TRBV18,TGTGCCAGCTCACCGATGACAGGGCGATACACTGAAGCTTTCTTT,CASSPMTGRYTEAFF
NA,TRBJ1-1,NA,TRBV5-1,TGCGCCAGCAGTACGACAGGCAACACTGAAGCTTTCTTT,CASSTTGNTEAFF
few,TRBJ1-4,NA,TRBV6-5,TGTGCCAGCAGTTCCCTGTCTAATGAAAAACTGTTTTTT,CASSSLSNEKLFF
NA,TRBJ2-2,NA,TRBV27,TGTGCCAGCAGTTTGGGGCAGAGAAGGATCGCCGGGGAGCTGTTTTTT,CASSLGQRRIAGELFF
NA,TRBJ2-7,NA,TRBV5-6,TGTGCCAGCAGCCCTGGGGATAAGACAGTCTCCTACGAGCAGTACTTC,CASSPGDKTVSYEQYF
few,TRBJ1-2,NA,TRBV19,TGTGCCAGTAGCCGCTCCGGGATCGTATTCTATGGCTACACCTTC,CASSRSGIVFYGYTF